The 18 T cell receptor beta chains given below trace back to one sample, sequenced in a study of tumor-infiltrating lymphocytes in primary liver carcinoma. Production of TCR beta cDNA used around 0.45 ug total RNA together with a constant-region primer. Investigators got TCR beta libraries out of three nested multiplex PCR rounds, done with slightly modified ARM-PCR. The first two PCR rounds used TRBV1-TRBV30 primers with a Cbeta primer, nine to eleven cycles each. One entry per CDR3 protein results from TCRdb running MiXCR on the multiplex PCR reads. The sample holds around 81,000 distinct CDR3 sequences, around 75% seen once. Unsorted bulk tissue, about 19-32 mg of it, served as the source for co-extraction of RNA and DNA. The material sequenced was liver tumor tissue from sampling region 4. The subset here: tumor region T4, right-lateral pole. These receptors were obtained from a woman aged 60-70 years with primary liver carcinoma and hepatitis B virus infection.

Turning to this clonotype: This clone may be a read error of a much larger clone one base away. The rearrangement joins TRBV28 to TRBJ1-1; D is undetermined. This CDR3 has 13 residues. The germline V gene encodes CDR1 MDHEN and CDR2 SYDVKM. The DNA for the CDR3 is TGTGCCAGCAGTGTGACGGTGAACACTGAAGCTCTCTTT. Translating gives CASSVTVNTEALF.

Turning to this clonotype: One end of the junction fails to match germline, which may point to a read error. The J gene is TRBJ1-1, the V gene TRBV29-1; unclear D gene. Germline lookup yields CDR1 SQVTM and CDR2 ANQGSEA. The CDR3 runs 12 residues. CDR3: CSVAKSNAEAFF. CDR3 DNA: TGTAGCGTCGCCAAGTCGAACGCTGAAGCTTTCTTT.

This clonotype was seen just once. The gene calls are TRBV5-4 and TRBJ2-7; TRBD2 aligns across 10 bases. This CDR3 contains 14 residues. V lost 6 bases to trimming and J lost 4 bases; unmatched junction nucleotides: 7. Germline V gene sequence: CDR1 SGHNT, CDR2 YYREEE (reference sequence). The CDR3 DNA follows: TGTGCCAGCACCTTAGCGGGAGGTGGATACGAGCAGTACTTC. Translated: CASTLAGGGYEQYF.

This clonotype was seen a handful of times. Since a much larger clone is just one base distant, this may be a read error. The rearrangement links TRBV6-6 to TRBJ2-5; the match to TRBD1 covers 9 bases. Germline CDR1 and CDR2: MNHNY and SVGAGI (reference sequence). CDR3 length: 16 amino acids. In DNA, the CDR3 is TGTACCAGCAGCCAGGGCACAGGGGGCGCGGTAGAGACCCAGTACTTC. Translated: CTSSQGTGGAVETQYF.

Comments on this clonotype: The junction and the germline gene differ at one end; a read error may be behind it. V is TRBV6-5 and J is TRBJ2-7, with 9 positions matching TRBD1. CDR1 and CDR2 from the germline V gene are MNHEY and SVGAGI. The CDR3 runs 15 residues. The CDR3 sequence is CASSYPGQGWYEQYF. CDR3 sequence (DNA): TGTGCCAGCAGTTACCCCGGACAGGGGTGGTACGAGCAATACTTC.

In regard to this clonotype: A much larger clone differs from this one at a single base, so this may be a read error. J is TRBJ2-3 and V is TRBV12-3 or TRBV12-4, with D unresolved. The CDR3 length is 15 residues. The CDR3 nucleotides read TGTGCCGGCAGTTTATGGGGTATGGGGAAAGATACGCAGTATTTT. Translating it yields CAGSLWGMGKDTQYF.

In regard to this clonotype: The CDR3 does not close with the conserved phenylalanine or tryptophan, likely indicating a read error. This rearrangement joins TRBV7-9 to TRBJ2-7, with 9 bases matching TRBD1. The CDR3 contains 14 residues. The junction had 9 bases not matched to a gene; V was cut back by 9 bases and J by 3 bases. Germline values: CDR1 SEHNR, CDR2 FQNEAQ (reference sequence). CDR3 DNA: TGTGCCAGGAGCCCACAGGGGGCTTTCTACGAGCAGTACCTC. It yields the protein CARSPQGAFYEQYL.

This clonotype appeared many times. The CDR3, as DNA: TGTGCCAGCAGTTTATATACAGGGGAACGCGGCTACACCTTC. Translated, it gives CASSLYTGERGYTF. The rearrangement joins TRBV28 to TRBJ1-2; 7 bases fit TRBD1. Germline values: CDR1 MDHEN, CDR2 SYDVKM. The CDR3 has 14 amino acids. V lost 1 base to trimming and J lost 8 bases; unmatched junction nucleotides: 7.

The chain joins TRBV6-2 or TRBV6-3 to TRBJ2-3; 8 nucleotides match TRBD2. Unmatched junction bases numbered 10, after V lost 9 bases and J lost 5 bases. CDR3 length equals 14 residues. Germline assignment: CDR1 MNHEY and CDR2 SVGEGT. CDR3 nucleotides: TGTGCCAGTCAAGCGGGAGAGGCCAGAGATACGCAGTATTTT. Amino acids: CASQAGEARDTQYF.

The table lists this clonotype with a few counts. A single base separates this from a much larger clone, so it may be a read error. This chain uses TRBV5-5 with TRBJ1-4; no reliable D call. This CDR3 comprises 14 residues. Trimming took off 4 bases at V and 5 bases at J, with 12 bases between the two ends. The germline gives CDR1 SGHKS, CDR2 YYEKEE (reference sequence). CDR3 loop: CASSRAGLNEKLFF. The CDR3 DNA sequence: TGTGCCAGCAGCCGGGCAGGACTCAATGAAAAACTGTTTTTT. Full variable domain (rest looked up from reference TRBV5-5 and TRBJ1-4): DAGVTQSPTHLIKTRGQQVTLRCSPISGHKSVSWYQQVLGQGPQFIFQYYEKEERGRGNFPDRFSARQFPNYSSELNVNALLLGDSALYLCASSRAGLNEKLFFGSGTQLSVL.

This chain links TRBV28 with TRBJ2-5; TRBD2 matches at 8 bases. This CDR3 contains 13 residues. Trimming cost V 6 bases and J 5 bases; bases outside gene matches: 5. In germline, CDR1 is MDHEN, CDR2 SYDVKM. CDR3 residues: CASRRGARETQYF. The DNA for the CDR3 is TGTGCCAGCAGGCGGGGGGCACGGGAGACCCAGTACTTC.

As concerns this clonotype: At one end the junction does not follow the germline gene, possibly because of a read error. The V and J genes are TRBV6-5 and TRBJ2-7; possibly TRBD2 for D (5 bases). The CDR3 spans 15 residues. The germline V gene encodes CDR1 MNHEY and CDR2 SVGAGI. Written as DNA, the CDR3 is TGTGCCAGCAGTTACTCGAGTCCTAGCAGCTACGAGCAATACTTC. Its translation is CASSYSSPSSYEQYF.

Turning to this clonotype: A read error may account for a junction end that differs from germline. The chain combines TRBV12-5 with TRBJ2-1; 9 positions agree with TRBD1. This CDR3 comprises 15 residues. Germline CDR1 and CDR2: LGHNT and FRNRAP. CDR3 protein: CASGSGQGLNNEHFF. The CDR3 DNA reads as TGTGCTAGTGGTTCCGGACAGGGGCTTAATAATGAGCACTTCTTC.

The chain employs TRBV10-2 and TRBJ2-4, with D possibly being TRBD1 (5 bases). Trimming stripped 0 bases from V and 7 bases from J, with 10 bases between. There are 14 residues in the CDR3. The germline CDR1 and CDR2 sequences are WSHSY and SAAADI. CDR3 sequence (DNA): TGCGCCAGCAGTGAGTCAAGGGGATGTAACATTCAGTACTTC. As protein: CASSESRGCNIQYF.

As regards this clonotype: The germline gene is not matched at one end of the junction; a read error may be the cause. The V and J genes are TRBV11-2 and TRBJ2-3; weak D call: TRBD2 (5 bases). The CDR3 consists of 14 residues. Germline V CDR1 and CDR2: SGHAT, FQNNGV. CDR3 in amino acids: CASSLIGSTDTQYF. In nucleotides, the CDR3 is TGTGCCAGCAGCTTAATTGGGAGCACTGATACTCAGTATTTT. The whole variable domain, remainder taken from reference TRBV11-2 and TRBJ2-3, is EAGVAQSPRYKIIEKRQSVAFWCNPISGHATLYWYQQILGQGPKLLIQFQNNGVVDDSQLPKDRFSAERLKGVDSTLKIQPAKLEDSAVYLCASSLIGSTDTQYFGPGTRLTVL.

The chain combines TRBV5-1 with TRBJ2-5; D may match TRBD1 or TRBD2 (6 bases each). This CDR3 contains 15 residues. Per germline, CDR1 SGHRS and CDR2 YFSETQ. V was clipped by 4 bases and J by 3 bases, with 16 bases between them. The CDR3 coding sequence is TGCGCCAGCAGCGAGGGACGGGGGCCGGAAGAGACCCAGTACTTC. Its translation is CASSEGRGPEETQYF.

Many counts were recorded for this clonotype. CDR3 nucleotide sequence: TGTGCCAGCAGTGGGCCCCCGGGACAGGGGCCAGATACGCAGTATTTT. This encodes CASSGPPGQGPDTQYF. The rearrangement links TRBV6-1 to TRBJ2-3; 10 positions match TRBD1. Trimming took 4 bases from V and 4 from J; bases not matched to a gene: 8. Germline V gene lookup returns CDR1 MNHNS and CDR2 SASEGT. The CDR3 consists of 16 residues.

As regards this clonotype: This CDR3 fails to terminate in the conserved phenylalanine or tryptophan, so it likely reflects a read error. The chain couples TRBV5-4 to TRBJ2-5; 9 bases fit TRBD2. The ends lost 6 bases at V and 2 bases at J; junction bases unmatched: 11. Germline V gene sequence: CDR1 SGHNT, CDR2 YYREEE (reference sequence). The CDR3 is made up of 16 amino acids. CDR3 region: CASNPGVAGVQETQYI. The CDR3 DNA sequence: TGTGCCAGCAACCCCGGGGTAGCGGGAGTTCAAGAGACCCAGTACATC.